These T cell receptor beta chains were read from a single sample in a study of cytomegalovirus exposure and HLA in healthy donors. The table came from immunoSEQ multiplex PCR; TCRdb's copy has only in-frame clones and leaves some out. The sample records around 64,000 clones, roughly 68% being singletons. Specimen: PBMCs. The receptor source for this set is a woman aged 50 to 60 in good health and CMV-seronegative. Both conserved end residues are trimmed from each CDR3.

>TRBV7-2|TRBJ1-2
ASSFSVRDSYT
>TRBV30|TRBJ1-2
AWSVLFGTGRGKDYGYT
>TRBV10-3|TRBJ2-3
AISEVAGAILSTDTQY
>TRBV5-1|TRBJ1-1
ASSSIQGGPTEAF
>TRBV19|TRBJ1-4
ASSISSFEKLF
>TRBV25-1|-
ASSRAGTGGSEQY
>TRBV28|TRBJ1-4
ASSSMKGVVGANEKLF
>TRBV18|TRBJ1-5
ASSLRQGTLSNQPQH
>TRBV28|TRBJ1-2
ASSLRSLRKGGYT
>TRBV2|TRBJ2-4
ASRRGQGEENIQY
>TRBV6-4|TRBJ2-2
ASNSGTGELF
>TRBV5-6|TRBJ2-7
ASGRGSGDYEQY
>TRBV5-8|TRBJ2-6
ASSRGTGANVLT
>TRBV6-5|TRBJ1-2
ASSSPRRGGYGYT
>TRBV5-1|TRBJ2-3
ASSLGAVTDTQY
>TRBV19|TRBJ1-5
ASSIIRTVNQPQH
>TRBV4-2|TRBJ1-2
ASSQEEQRNYGYT
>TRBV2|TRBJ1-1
ASSKSTGMNTEAF
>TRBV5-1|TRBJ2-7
ASTNVAGKYEQY
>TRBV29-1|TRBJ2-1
SVVLAGPKSYNEQF
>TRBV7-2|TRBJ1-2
ASSPQGAYGYT
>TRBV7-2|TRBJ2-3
ASSSERTDTQY
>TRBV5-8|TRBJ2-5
ASSLEHSTGETQY
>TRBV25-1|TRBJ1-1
ASSEPNRGNTEAF
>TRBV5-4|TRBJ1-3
ASSAAGYSGNTIY
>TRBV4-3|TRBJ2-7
ASSLVLVGGGYEQY
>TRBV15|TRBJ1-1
ATSRVTGRDTEAF
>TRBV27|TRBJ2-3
ASSKQGYTQY